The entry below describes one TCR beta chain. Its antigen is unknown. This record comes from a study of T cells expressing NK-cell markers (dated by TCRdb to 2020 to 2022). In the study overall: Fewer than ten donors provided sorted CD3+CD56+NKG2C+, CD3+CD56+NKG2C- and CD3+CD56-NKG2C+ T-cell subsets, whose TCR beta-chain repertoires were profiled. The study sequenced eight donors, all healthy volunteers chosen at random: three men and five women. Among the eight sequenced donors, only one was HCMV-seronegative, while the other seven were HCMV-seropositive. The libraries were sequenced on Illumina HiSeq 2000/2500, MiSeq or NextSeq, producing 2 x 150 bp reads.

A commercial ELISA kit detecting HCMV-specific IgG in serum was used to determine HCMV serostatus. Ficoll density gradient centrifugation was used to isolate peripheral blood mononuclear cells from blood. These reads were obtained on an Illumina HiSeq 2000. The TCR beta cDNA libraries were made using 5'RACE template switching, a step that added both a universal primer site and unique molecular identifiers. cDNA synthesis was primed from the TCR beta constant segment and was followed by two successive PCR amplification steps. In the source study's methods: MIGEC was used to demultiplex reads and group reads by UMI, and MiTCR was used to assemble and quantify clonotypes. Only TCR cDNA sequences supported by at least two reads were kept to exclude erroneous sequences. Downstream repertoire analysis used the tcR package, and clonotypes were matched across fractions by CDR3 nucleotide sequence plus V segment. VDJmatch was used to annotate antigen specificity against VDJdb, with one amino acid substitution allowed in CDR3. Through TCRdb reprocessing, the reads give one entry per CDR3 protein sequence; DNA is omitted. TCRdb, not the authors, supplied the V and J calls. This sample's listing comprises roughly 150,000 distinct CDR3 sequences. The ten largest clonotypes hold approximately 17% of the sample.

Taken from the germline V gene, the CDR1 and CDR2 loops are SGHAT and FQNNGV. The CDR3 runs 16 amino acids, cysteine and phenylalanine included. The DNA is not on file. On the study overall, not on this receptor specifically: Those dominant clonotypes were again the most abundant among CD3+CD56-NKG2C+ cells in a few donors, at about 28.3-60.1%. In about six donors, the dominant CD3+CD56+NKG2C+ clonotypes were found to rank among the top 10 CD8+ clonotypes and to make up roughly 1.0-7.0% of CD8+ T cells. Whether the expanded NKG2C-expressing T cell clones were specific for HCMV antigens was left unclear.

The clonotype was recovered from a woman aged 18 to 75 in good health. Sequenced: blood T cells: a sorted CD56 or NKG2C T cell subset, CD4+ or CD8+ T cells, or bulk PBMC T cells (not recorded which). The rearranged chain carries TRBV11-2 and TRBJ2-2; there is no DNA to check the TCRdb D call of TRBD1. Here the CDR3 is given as CASSPPTGEVTGELFF.